This T cell receptor beta chain was profiled in a study of regulatory T cells in long-lasting Graves disease. Overall study: Antithyroid drugs had been given to newly diagnosed Graves' patients for under 3 months.

This CDR3 region has 14 residues. The germline V gene has CDR1 DFQATT and CDR2 SNEGSKA (reference sequence). The V gene lost 3 bases and the J gene lost 7 bases, with 19 bases spanning the gap. Stated time point: newly diagnosed GD, antithyroid drugs for less than 3 months. From PBMCs, RNA was extracted and then used to make the TCR library. The TCR beta library used iRepertoire HTBI primers with Arm-PCR amplification of CDR3. TCRdb re-called the multiplex PCR reads with MiXCR, one entry per CDR3 protein. This table has under 450,000 distinct CDR3 sequences, about 10% appearing once. This clonotype was recorded once. A much bigger clone sits one base away, suggesting this may be a read error. These sequences were also reported in another study, on T cells in Graves' hyperthyroidism and ophthalmopathy. That work contributes: Patients were excluded for uncontrolled infection, other autoimmune disease, pregnancy or lactation.

The specimen was peripheral blood mononuclear cells (PBMCs), collected at new diagnosis, from a patient treated with antithyroid drugs. V is TRBV20-1 and J is TRBJ2-7; weak D call: TRBD2 (6 bases). The receptor was isolated from a woman under 30 with Graves disease. CDR3 nucleotide sequence: TGCAGTGCTAGCGGGCGGGGAACCTACAATGAGCAGTACTTC. The encoded protein is CSASGRGTYNEQYF.